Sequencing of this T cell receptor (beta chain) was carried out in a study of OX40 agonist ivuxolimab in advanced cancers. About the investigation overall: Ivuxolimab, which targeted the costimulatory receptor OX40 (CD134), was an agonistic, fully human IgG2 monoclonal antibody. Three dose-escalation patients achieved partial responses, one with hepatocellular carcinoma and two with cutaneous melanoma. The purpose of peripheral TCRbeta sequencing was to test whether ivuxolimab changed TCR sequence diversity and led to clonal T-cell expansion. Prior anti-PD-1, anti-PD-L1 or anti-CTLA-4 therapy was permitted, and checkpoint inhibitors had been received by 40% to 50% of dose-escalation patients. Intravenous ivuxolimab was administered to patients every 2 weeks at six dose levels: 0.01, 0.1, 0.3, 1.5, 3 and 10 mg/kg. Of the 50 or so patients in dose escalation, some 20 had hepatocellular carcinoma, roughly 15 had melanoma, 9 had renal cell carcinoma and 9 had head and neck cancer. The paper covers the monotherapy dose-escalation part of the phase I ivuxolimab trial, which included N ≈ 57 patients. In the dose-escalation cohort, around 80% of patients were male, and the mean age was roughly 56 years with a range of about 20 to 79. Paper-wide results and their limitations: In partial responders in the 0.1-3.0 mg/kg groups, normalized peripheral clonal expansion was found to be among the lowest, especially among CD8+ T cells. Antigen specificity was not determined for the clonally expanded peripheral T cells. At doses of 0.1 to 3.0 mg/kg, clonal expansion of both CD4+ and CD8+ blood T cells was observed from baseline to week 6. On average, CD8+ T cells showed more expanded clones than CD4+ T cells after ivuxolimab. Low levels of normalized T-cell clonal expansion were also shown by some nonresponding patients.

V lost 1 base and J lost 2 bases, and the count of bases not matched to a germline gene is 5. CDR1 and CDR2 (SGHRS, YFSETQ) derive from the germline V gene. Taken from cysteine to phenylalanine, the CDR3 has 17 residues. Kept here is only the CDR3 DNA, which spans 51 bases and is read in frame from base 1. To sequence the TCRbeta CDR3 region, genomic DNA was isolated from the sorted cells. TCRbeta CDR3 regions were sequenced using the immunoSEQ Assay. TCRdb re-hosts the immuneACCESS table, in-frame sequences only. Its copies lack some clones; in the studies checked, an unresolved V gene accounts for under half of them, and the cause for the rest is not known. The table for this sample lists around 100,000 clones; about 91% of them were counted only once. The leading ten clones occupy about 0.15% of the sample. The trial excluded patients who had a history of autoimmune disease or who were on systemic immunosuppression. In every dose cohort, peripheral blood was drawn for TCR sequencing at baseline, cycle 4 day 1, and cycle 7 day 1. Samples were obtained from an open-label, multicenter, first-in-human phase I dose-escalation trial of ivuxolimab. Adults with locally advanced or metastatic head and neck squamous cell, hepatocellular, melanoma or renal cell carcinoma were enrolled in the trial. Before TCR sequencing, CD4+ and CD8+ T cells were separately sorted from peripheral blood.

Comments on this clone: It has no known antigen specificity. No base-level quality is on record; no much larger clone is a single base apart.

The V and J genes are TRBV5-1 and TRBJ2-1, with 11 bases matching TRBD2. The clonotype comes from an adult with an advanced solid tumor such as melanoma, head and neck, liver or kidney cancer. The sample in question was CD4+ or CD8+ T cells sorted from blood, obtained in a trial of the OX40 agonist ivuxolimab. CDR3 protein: CASSLQHSGRAYNEQFF. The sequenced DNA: TGCGCCAGCAGCTTGCAACATAGCGGGAGGGCCTACAATGAGCAGTTCTTC.